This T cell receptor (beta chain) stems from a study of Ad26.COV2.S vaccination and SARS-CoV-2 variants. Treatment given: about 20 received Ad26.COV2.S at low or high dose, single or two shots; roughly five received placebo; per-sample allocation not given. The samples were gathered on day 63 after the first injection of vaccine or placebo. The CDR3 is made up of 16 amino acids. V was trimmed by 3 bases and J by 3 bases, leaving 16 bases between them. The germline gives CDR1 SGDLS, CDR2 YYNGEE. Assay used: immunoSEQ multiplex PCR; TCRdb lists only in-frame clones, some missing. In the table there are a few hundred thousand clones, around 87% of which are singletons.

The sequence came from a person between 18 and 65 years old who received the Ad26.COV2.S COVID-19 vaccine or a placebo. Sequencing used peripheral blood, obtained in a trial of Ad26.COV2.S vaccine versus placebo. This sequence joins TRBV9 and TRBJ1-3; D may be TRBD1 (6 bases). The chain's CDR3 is CASSASGGAGGNTIYF. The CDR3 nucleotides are TGTGCCAGCAGCGCGAGCGGGGGGGCTGGTGGAAACACCATATATTTT.